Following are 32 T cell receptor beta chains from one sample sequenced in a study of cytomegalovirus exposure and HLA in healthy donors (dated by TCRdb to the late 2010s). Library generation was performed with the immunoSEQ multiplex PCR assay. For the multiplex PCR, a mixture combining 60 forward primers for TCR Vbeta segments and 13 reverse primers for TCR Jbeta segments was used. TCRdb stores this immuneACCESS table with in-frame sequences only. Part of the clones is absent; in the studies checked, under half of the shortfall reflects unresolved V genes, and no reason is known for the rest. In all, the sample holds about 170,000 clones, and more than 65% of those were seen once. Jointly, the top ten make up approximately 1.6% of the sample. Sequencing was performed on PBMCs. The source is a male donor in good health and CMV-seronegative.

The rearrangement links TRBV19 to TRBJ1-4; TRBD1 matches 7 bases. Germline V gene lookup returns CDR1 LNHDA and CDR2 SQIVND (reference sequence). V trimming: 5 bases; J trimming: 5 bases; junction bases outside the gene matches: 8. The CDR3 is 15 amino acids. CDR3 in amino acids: CASSSQGGPNEKLFF. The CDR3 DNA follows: TGTGCCAGTAGTTCCCAAGGGGGCCCGAATGAAAAACTGTTTTTT. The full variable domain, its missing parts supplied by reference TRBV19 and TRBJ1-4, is DGGITQSPKYLFRKEGQNVTLSCEQNLNHDAMYWYRQDPGQGLRLIYYSQIVNDFQKGDIAEGYSVSREKKESFPLTVTSAQKNPTAFYLCASSSQGGPNEKLFFGSGTQLSVL.

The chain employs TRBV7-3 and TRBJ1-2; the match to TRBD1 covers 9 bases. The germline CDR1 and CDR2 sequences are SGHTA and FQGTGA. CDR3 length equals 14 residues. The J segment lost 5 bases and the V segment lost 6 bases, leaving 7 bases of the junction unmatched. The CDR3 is CASSPTGQGYGYTF. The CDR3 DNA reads TGTGCCAGCAGTCCGACAGGACAGGGGTATGGCTACACCTTC. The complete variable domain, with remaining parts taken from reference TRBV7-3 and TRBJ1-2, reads GAGVSQTPSNKVTEKGKYVELRCDPISGHTALYWYRQSLGQGPEFLIYFQGTGAADDSGLPNDRFFAVRPEGSVSTLKIQRTERGDSAVYLCASSPTGQGYGYTFGSGTRLTVV.

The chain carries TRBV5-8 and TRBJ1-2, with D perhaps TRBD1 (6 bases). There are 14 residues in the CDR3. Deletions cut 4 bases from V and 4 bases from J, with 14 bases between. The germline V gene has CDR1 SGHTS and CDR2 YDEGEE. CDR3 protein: CASSQDRNFYGYTF. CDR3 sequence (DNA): TGTGCCAGCAGCCAGGACAGAAATTTCTATGGCTACACCTTC.

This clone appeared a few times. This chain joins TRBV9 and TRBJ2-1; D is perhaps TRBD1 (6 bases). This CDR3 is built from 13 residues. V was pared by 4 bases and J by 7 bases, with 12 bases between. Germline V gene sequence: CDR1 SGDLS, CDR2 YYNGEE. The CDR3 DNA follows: TGTGCCAGCAGCACGGGACATTGGAATGAGCAGTTCTTC. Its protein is CASSTGHWNEQFF.

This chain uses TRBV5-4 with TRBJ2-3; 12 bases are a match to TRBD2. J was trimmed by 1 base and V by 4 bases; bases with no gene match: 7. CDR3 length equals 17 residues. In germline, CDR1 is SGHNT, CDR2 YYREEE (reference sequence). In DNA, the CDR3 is TGTGCCAGCAGCCCGACTAGCGGGAGTACCGGCACAGATACGCAGTATTTT. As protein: CASSPTSGSTGTDTQYF.

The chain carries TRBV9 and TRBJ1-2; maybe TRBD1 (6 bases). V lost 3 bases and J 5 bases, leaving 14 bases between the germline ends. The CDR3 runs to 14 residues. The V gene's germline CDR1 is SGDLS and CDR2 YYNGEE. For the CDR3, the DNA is TGTGCCAGCAGCGGTTCCGGGACAAGTTATGGCTACACCTTC. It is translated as CASSGSGTSYGYTF.

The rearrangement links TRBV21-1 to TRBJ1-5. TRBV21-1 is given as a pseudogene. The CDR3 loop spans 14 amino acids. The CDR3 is CASSKLRGERPQHF. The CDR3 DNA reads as TGTGCCAGCAGCAAACTTCGGGGGGAGAGGCCCCAGCATTTT.

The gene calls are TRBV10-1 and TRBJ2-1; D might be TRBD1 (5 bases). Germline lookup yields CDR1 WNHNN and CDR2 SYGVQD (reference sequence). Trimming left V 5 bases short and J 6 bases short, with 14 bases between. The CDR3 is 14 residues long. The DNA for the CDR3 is TGCGCCAGCAGTCTCACAGGACCCTCCAATGAGCAGTTCTTC. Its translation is CASSLTGPSNEQFF.

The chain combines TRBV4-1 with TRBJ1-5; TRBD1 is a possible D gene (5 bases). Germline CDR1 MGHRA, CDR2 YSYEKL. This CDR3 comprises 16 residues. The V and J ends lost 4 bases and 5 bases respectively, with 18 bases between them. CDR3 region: CASSRGSGIWDQPQHF. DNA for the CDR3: TGCGCCAGCAGCCGAGGATCAGGGATTTGGGATCAGCCCCAGCATTTT.

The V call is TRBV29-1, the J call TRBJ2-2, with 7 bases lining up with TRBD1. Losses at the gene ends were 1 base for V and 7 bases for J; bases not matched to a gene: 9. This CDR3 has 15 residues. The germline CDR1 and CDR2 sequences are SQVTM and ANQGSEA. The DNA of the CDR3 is TGCAGCGTTGAAGTAATCAAGGGGGCAGGCGGGGAGCTGTTTTTT. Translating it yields CSVEVIKGAGGELFF.

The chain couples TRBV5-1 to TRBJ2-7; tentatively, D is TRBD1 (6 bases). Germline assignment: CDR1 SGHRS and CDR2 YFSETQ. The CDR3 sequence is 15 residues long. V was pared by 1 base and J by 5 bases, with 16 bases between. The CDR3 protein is CASSLYLGGGHEQYF. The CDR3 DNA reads TGCGCCAGCAGCTTGTATCTAGGGGGTGGGCACGAGCAGTACTTC.

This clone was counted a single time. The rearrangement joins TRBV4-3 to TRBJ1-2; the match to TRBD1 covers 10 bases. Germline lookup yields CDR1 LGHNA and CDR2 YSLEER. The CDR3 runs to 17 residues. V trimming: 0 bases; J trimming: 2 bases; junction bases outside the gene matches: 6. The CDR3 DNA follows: TGCGCCAGCAGCCAAGATCGGGAGGGACAGGGGAACTATGGCTACACCTTC. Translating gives CASSQDREGQGNYGYTF.

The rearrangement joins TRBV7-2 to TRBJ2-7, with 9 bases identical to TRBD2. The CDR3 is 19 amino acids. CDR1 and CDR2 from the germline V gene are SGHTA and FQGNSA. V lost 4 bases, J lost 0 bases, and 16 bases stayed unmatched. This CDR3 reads CASSSKEGTSRRSSYEQYF. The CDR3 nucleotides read TGTGCCAGCAGCTCCAAAGAGGGGACTAGCAGAAGGAGCTCCTACGAGCAGTACTTC.

The CDR3 DNA sequence: TGTGCCATCGACCGGGACAGGGGCTACGAGCAGTACTTC. It translates to CAIDRDRGYEQYF. The chain combines TRBV2 with TRBJ2-7; 10 bases fit TRBD1. With V trimmed by 10 bases and J by 3 bases, 6 bases remained unmatched. The CDR3 is 13 amino acids. Germline V gene sequence: CDR1 SNHLY, CDR2 FYNNEI.

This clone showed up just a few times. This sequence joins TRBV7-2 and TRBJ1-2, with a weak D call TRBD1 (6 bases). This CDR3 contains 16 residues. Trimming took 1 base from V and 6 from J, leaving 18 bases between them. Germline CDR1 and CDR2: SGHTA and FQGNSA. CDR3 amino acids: CASSLGGPGTSHGYTF. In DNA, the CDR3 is TGTGCCAGCAGCTTAGGAGGCCCCGGGACATCACATGGCTACACCTTC.

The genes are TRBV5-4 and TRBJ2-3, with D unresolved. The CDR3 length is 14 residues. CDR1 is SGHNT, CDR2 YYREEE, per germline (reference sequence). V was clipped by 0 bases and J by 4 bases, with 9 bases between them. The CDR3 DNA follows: TGTGCCAGCAGCTTGGACCCCGCGGCAGATACGCAGTATTTT. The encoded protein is CASSLDPAADTQYF. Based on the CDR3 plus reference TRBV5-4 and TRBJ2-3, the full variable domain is ETGVTQSPTHLIKTRGQQVTLRCSSQSGHNTVSWYQQALGQGPQFIFQYYREEENGRGNFPPRFSGLQFPNYSSELNVNALELDDSALYLCASSLDPAADTQYFGPGTRLTVL.

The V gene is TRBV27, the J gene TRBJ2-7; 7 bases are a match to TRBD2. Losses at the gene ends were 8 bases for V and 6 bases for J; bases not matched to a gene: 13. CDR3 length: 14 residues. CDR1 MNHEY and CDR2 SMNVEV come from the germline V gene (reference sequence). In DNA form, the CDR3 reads TGTGCCAGCGGAGTTGGGAGGGGCTTTTCCGAGCAGTACTTC. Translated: CASGVGRGFSEQYF.

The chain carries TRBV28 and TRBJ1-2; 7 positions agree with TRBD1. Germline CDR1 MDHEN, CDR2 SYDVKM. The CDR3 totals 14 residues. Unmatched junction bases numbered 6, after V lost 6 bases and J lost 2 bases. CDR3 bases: TGTGCCAGCAGGCTTAACAGGGGAAACTATGGCTACACCTTC. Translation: CASRLNRGNYGYTF.

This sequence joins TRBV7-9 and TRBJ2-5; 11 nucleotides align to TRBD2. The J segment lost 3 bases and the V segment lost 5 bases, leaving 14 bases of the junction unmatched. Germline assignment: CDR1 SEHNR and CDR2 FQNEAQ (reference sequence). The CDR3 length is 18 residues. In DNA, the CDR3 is TGTGCCAGCAGCCCCTTGGAGTTCTTAGCGGGGGGGAAAGAGACCCAGTACTTC. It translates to CASSPLEFLAGGKETQYF.

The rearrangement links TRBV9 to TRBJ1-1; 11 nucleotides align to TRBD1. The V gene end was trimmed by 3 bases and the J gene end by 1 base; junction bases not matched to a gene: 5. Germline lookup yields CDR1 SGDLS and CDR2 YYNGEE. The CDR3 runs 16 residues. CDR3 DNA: TGTGCCAGCAGCGGTACCGGGACAGGGGGGAACACTGAAGCTTTCTTT. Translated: CASSGTGTGGNTEAFF.

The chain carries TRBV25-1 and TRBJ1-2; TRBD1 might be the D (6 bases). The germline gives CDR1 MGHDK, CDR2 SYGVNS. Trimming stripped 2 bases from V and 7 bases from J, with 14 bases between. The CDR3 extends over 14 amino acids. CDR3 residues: CASSERYQGIGYTF. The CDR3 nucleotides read TGTGCCAGCAGTGAACGGTATCAGGGGATTGGCTACACCTTC.

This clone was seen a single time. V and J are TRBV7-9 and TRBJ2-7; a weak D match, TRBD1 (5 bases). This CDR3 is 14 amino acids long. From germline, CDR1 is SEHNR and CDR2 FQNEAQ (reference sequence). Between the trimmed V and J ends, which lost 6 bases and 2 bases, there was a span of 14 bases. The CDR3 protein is CASSPPREPYEQYF. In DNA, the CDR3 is TGTGCCAGCAGTCCCCCCAGGGAACCCTACGAGCAGTACTTC. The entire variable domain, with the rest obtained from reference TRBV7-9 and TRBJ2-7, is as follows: DTGVSQNPRHKITKRGQNVTFRCDPISEHNRLYWYRQTLGQGPEFLTYFQNEAQLEKSRLLSDRFSAERPKGSFSTLEIQRTEQGDSAMYLCASSPPREPYEQYFGPGTRLTVT.

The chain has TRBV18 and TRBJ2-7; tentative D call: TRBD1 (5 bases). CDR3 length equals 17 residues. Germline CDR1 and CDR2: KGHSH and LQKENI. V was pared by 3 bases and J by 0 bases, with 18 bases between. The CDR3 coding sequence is TGTGCCAGCTCACCTAGCCTAACAGGAATAAGCTCCTACGAGCAGTACTTC. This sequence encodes CASSPSLTGISSYEQYF.

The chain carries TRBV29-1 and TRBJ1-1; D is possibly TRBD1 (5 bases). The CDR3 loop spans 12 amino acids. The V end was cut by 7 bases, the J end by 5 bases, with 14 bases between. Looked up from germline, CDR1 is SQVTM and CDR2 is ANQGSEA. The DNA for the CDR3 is TGCAGCGCCGTTATTCGGGGGACTGAAGCTTTCTTT. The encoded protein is CSAVIRGTEAFF.

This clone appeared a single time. CDR3 coding DNA: TGCAGCGCCGGACAGGCGCAAACTGAAGCTTTCTTT. This codes for CSAGQAQTEAFF. V and J are TRBV29-1 and TRBJ1-1; 7 bases are shared with TRBD1. Germline CDR1 is SQVTM and CDR2 is ANQGSEA. The CDR3 spans 12 residues. The V segment lost 7 bases and the J segment 5 bases; nucleotides outside the gene matches: 7.

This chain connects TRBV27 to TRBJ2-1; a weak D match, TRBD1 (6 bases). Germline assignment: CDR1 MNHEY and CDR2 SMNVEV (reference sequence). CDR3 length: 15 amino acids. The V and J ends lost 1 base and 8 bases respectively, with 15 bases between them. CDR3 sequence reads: CASSLFPTGRDEQFF. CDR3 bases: TGTGCCAGCAGTTTATTCCCGACAGGCCGGGATGAGCAGTTCTTC.

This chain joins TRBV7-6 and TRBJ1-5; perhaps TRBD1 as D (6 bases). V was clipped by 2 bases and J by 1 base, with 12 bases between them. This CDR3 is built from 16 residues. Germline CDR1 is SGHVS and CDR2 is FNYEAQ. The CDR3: CASSLSRGESNQPQHF. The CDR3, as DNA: TGTGCCAGCAGCTTATCCAGGGGCGAGAGCAATCAGCCCCAGCATTTT.

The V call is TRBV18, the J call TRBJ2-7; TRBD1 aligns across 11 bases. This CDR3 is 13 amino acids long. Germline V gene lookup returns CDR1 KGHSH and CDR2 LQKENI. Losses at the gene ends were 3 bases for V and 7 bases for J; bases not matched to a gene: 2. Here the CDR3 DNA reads TGTGCCAGCTCACCGGGACAGGGGGGGGAGCAGTACTTC. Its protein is CASSPGQGGEQYF. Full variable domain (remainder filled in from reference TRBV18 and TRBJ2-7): NAGVMQNPRHLVRRRGQEARLRCSPMKGHSHVYWYRQLPEEGLKFMVYLQKENIIDESGMPKERFSAEFPKEGPSILRIQQVVRGDSAAYFCASSPGQGGEQYFGPGTRLTVT.

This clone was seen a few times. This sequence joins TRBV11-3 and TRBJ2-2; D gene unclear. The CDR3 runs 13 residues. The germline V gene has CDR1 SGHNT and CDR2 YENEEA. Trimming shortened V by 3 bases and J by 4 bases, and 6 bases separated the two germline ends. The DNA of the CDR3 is TGTGCCAGCAGCTTCCTGAGCACCGGGGAGCTGTTTTTT. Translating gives CASSFLSTGELFF.

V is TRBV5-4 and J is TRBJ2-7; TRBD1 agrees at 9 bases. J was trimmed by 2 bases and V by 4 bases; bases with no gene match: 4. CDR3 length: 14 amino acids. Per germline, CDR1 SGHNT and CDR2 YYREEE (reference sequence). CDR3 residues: CASSGRDRAYEQYF. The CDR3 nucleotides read TGTGCCAGCAGCGGCCGGGACAGGGCCTACGAGCAGTACTTC.

This CDR3 is CASSVWAFPYEQYF. The DNA for the CDR3 is TGTGCCAGCAGCGTTTGGGCATTCCCCTACGAGCAGTACTTC. The chain carries TRBV9 and TRBJ2-7; D call uncertain. The germline V gene has CDR1 SGDLS and CDR2 YYNGEE. The V end lost 2 bases, the J end lost 2 bases, and 11 bases lay between the germline ends. The CDR3 runs 14 residues.

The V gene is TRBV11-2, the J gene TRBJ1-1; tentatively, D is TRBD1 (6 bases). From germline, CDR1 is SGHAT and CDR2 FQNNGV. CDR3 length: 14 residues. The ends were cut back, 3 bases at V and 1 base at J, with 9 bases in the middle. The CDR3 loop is CASSFDRRNTEAFF. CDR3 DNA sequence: TGTGCCAGCAGCTTCGACAGGCGGAACACTGAAGCTTTCTTT.